Listed below are T cell receptor beta chains from one sample, sequenced in a study of cytomegalovirus exposure and HLA in healthy donors. Sequencing used immunoSEQ multiplex PCR; TCRdb keeps in-frame clones, though not all of them. This repertoire shows under 150,000 clones, roughly 79% found once; its top ten account for approximately 1%. Sequenced material: PBMCs. The receptor set was obtained from a male donor in good health and CMV-seronegative. The conserved cysteine and the conserved F or W are not part of the CDR3 here. Size tells how often a clone was seen (once, few, many) or the class of an expanded clone, and some rows leave it out.

clone_size	cdr3_length	v_call	j_call	cdr3_aa
-	13	TRBV30	TRBJ2-1	AWSPRQSSYNEQF
few	12	TRBV6-6	TRBJ2-7	ASSYSEGGYEQY
-	11	TRBV6-5	TRBJ2-7	ASSRGGAYEQY
-	13	TRBV7-2	TRBJ2-7	ASSLTSGGIHEQY
-	11	TRBV4-3	TRBJ1-4	ASSQTSNEKLF
-	14	TRBV7-2	TRBJ2-7	ASSSPQGGARYEQY
-	12	TRBV4-3	TRBJ1-2	ASSQELGGGGYT
few	12	TRBV7-9	TRBJ1-1	ASSDRVGNTEAF
-	13	TRBV19	TRBJ2-7	ASSRGQGRLYEQY
few	13	TRBV6-1	TRBJ1-1	ASSDHGGSRDEAF
-	14	TRBV27	TRBJ1-1	ASSLTGGRVNTEAF